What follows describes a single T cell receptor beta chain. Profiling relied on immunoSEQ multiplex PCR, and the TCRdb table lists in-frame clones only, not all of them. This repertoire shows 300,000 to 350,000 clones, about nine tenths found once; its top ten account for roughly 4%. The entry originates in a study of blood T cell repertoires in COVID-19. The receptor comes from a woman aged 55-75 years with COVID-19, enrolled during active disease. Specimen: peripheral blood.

The CDR3 region is CASSLDYNYGYTF. CDR3 nucleotide sequence: TGTGCCAGCAGCTTGGATTATAACTATGGCTACACCTTC. The J gene is TRBJ1-2, the V gene TRBV5-4; D is ambiguous. Germline values: CDR1 SGHNT, CDR2 YYREEE (reference sequence). V was cut by 0 bases and J by 1 base, with 4 bases left in between. CDR3 length equals 13 residues.